The 26 T cell receptor beta chains below were found in one sample sequenced in a study of cytomegalovirus exposure and HLA in healthy donors. Generated by immunoSEQ multiplex PCR, the TCRdb table keeps only in-frame clones and is missing some. The sample lists some 200,000 clones, roughly 82% occurring once. Source material: PBMCs. Source of these receptors: a woman between 25 and 40 years old in good health and CMV-seropositive.

The V gene is TRBV11-3, the J gene TRBJ2-1; 9 bases fit TRBD2. The junction had 11 bases not matched to a gene; V was cut back by 5 bases and J by 9 bases. Per germline, CDR1 SGHNT and CDR2 YENEEA. There are 15 residues in the CDR3. CDR3 DNA sequence: TGTGCCAGCAGCCCTTCGGGACTAGCCCCGGCTGAGCAGTTCTTC. Its translation: CASSPSGLAPAEQFF.

The J gene is TRBJ1-3, the V gene TRBV6-5; D uncertain. The length of the CDR3 is 14 residues. CDR1 is MNHEY, CDR2 SVGAGI, per germline. V gave up 2 bases and J gave up 3 bases, with 8 bases separating them. This CDR3 reads CASSYAGNGNTIYF. The CDR3 bases are TGTGCCAGCAGTTACGCCGGGAATGGAAACACCATATATTTT.

This rearrangement joins TRBV5-1 to TRBJ2-3; D is undetermined. Per germline, CDR1 SGHRS and CDR2 YFSETQ. V lost 2 bases and J 6 bases, leaving 22 bases between the germline ends. This CDR3 contains 17 residues. CDR3 sequence reads: CASSFGLNTRRWDTQYF. The CDR3 nucleotides read TGCGCCAGCAGCTTCGGGTTAAATACACGGCGGTGGGATACGCAGTATTTT.

V and J are TRBV27 and TRBJ2-6, with D uncertain. Germline lookup yields CDR1 MNHEY and CDR2 SMNVEV (reference sequence). The V and J ends lost 4 bases and 3 bases respectively, with 13 bases between them. The CDR3 runs 16 residues. The CDR3 here is CASSSLGNHGANVLTF. DNA for the CDR3: TGTGCCAGCAGTTCGCTAGGAAACCATGGGGCCAACGTCCTGACTTTC.

V gene TRBV6-5 combines with J gene TRBJ2-7; 7 bases agree with TRBD2. Trimming cost V 5 bases and J 7 bases; bases outside gene matches: 14. CDR3 size: 15 residues. Germline V gene data show CDR1 as MNHEY and CDR2 as SVGAGI. The CDR3 DNA sequence: TGTGCCAGCAGTCGCGGGCCAGCGGGACCCGGAGAGCAGTACTTC. It specifies CASSRGPAGPGEQYF.

The chain uses TRBV11-2 and TRBJ1-6; 8 bases map to TRBD1. V gave up 3 bases and J gave up 9 bases; unmatched junction bases: 10. The CDR3 has 16 amino acids. Germline assignment: CDR1 SGHAT and CDR2 FQNNGV. DNA for the CDR3: TGTGCCAGCAGCTTCCATAAGACAGGGGATAGTTCACCCCTCCACTTT. Translation gives CASSFHKTGDSSPLHF.

This clone came up many times. The rearrangement uses TRBV15 and TRBJ2-1; 7 nucleotides match TRBD2. The J segment lost 2 bases and the V segment lost 0 bases, leaving 1 base of the junction unmatched. Germline V lookup: CDR1 LNHNV, CDR2 YYDKDF (reference sequence). CDR3 length: 15 residues. The CDR3 spells CATSRDAGAYNEQFF. The CDR3, as DNA: TGTGCCACCAGCAGAGATGCGGGAGCCTACAATGAGCAGTTCTTC.

The gene calls are TRBV10-3 and TRBJ2-5, with D hard to call. This CDR3 has 13 residues. Germline-derived CDR1 and CDR2 are ENHRY and SYGVKD. V was shortened by 6 bases and J by 3 bases, with 11 bases between the two germline ends. The CDR3 spells CAISPSQEETQYF. As DNA, the CDR3 is TGTGCCATCAGCCCCTCGCAGGAAGAGACCCAGTACTTC.

This clone was picked up one time. The chain is built from TRBV9 and TRBJ2-3; 8 bases align to TRBD2. The germline CDR1 and CDR2 sequences are SGDLS and YYNGEE. The V segment lost 2 bases and the J segment 1 base; nucleotides outside the gene matches: 12. The CDR3 has 18 residues. The CDR3 reads CASSVGPGGGSGTDTQYF. The CDR3 DNA reads TGTGCCAGCAGCGTGGGACCGGGAGGGGGATCGGGCACAGATACGCAGTATTTT.

This clone was detected a few times. This chain connects TRBV29-1 to TRBJ1-2; no clear D. The V gene's germline CDR1 is SQVTM and CDR2 ANQGSEA. Trimming cost V 6 bases and J 7 bases, with 18 bases left between them. The CDR3 is made up of 13 amino acids. As DNA, the CDR3 is TGCAGCGTGAGTTCGAGGAGTTTAAGTGGCTACACCTTC. Its translation: CSVSSRSLSGYTF.

The chain employs TRBV6-5 and TRBJ2-7; weak D call: TRBD2 (5 bases). This CDR3 region has 15 residues. Trimming removed 0 bases from V and 5 bases from J, with 14 bases in between. Per germline, CDR1 MNHEY and CDR2 SVGAGI. The CDR3 DNA reads TGTGCCAGCAGTTACTCGATGGTCCGGGGAGACGAGCAGTACTTC. This codes for CASSYSMVRGDEQYF.

The chain carries TRBV19 and TRBJ1-2; no reliable D call. The germline V and J ends were trimmed by 7 bases and 4 bases, with 10 bases remaining between them. This CDR3 contains 12 residues. The germline V gene has CDR1 LNHDA and CDR2 SQIVND (reference sequence). CDR3 bases: TGTGCCAGTACTACAGTCCCCTATGGCTACACCTTC. Amino acid sequence: CASTTVPYGYTF.

About this clone: The same CDR3 also results from other DNA sequences found in this sample. J is TRBJ2-7 and V is TRBV29-1, with 10 positions matching TRBD1. V was clipped by 4 bases and J by 3 bases; unmatched bases: 3. Germline V gives CDR1 SQVTM, CDR2 ANQGSEA. This CDR3 has 13 residues. For the CDR3, the DNA is TGCAGCGTTGCGGGACAGGGGAGCTACGAGCAGTACTTC. Translating gives CSVAGQGSYEQYF.

The chain couples TRBV5-1 to TRBJ1-1; D is unclear. Trimming shortened V by 0 bases and J by 10 bases, and 16 bases separated the two germline ends. CDR1 and CDR2 from the germline V gene are SGHRS and YFSETQ. This CDR3 region has 14 residues. The CDR3 region is CASSLVASAVGAFF. Written as DNA, the CDR3 is TGCGCCAGCAGCTTGGTTGCGTCCGCCGTCGGAGCTTTCTTT. Full variable domain (outside the CDR3, taken from reference TRBV5-1 and TRBJ1-1): KAGVTQTPRYLIKTRGQQVTLSCSPISGHRSVSWYQQTPGQGLQFLFEYFSETQRNKGNFPGRFSGRQFSNSRSEMNVSTLELGDSALYLCASSLVASAVGAFFGQGTRLTVV.

The chain joins TRBV15 to TRBJ2-5; 9 bases are shared with TRBD2. With 1 base clipped from V and 3 bases from J, the junction kept 9 bases outside the gene matches. Germline V gene sequence: CDR1 LNHNV, CDR2 YYDKDF (reference sequence). This CDR3 has 17 amino acids. CDR3 loop: CATSRGGLAGVKETQYF. The CDR3 DNA is TGTGCCACCAGCAGAGGTGGTTTAGCGGGAGTAAAAGAGACCCAGTACTTC.

CDR3 region: CASSETSGSYNEQFF. The DNA of the CDR3 is TGCGCCAGCAGTGAGACTAGCGGGTCCTACAATGAGCAGTTCTTC. This chain joins TRBV10-2 and TRBJ2-1, with TRBD2 matching over 9 bases. Germline values: CDR1 WSHSY, CDR2 SAAADI. J lost 1 base, V lost 2 bases, and 0 bases had no gene match. The CDR3 covers 15 residues.

The genes are TRBV19 and TRBJ2-7; TRBD2 agrees at 11 bases. The CDR3 spans 16 residues. Germline loops: CDR1 LNHDA, CDR2 SQIVND (reference sequence). V lost 4 bases to trimming and J lost 2 bases; unmatched junction nucleotides: 7. CDR3 loop: CASSNSPSGRTYEQYF. The CDR3 bases are TGTGCCAGTAGTAACTCGCCTAGCGGGAGGACCTACGAGCAGTACTTC.

The V gene is TRBV2, the J gene TRBJ2-2; TRBD2 matches 10 bases. CDR1 SNHLY and CDR2 FYNNEI come from the germline V gene. V shed 6 bases, J shed 4 bases, and the junction held 8 bases outside the gene matches. The CDR3 sequence is 16 residues long. Here the CDR3 reads CASRARLAGATGELFF. The CDR3 DNA is TGTGCCAGCAGGGCCCGGCTAGCGGGAGCCACCGGGGAGCTGTTTTTT.

The chain employs TRBV6-5 and TRBJ2-5; D is unresolved. Looked up from germline, CDR1 is MNHEY and CDR2 is SVGAGI. V lost 0 bases and J lost 4, with 9 bases in between. CDR3 size: 14 residues. The CDR3 bases are TGTGCCAGCAGTTACTCGGGCGATTTAGAGACCCAGTACTTC. This translates into CASSYSGDLETQYF.

The chain has TRBV5-1 and TRBJ2-2, with TRBD1 identical over 8 bases. V was pared by 3 bases and J by 6 bases, with 10 bases of the junction left unmatched. Germline-derived CDR1 and CDR2 are SGHRS and YFSETQ. CDR3 size: 16 residues. Here the CDR3 DNA reads TGCGCCAGCAGCTGGGATGGACAGGGCACCGCCGGGGAGCTGTTTTTT. This encodes CASSWDGQGTAGELFF.

The chain couples TRBV29-1 to TRBJ1-1; weak D call: TRBD1 (5 bases). V shed 7 bases and J shed 5 bases, with 14 bases lying between them. Germline assignment: CDR1 SQVTM and CDR2 ANQGSEA. CDR3 length equals 12 residues. CDR3 residues: CSAAWGATEAFF. The CDR3 nucleotides are TGCAGCGCCGCTTGGGGCGCGACTGAAGCTTTCTTT.

The gene calls are TRBV29-1 and TRBJ1-2, with D uncertain. This CDR3 has 13 amino acids. The germline V gene encodes CDR1 SQVTM and CDR2 ANQGSEA. The V end lost 3 bases, the J end lost 4 bases, and 12 bases lay between the germline ends. The CDR3 region is CSVEPGSFYGYTF. The CDR3 DNA sequence: TGCAGCGTTGAGCCAGGTTCTTTCTATGGCTACACCTTC.

The chain joins TRBV7-9 to TRBJ1-5; maybe TRBD1 (5 bases). The germline V gene has CDR1 SEHNR and CDR2 FQNEAQ (reference sequence). The CDR3 loop spans 13 amino acids. The V end was cut by 1 base, the J end by 5 bases, with 6 bases between. This CDR3 reads CASSLGRDQPQHF. The CDR3 DNA follows: TGTGCCAGCAGCTTAGGCAGGGATCAGCCCCAGCATTTT.

There are a few counts of this clone. The rearrangement links TRBV18 to TRBJ2-2, with D tentatively TRBD2 (5 bases). V was trimmed by 2 bases and J by 3 bases, leaving 19 bases between them. Germline V gives CDR1 KGHSH, CDR2 LQKENI. The CDR3 consists of 18 residues. The CDR3: CASSPRRPDTMYTGELFF. In nucleotides, the CDR3 is TGTGCCAGCTCACCAAGGAGGCCAGACACTATGTACACCGGGGAGCTGTTTTTT.

This clone was observed a single time. The V call is TRBV13, the J call TRBJ2-7; D is perhaps TRBD2 (5 bases). CDR1 and CDR2 from the germline V gene are PRHDT and FYEKMQ (reference sequence). CDR3 length: 15 amino acids. V lost 2 bases and J lost 0, with 11 bases in between. The CDR3 region is CASSLRWEFSYEQYF. DNA of the CDR3: TGTGCCAGCAGCTTAAGGTGGGAGTTCTCCTACGAGCAGTACTTC. Drawing the rest from reference TRBV13 and TRBJ2-7, the complete variable domain is AAGVIQSPRHLIKEKRETATLKCYPIPRHDTVYWYQQGPGQDPQFLISFYEKMQSDKGSIPDRFSAQQFSDYHSELNMSSLELGDSALYFCASSLRWEFSYEQYFGPGTRLTVT.

The gene calls are TRBV25-1 and TRBJ2-1; TRBD2 might be the D (5 bases). This CDR3 comprises 14 residues. Trimming cost V 3 bases and J 7 bases, with 13 bases left between them. Germline loops: CDR1 MGHDK, CDR2 SYGVNS. CDR3 protein: CASSEVSTGNEQFF. CDR3 DNA sequence: TGTGCCAGCAGTGAGGTGTCGACGGGGAATGAGCAGTTCTTC.